A selection of T cell receptor beta chains follows, all from one sample in a study of blood T cell repertoires in COVID-19. The method was immunoSEQ multiplex PCR; TCRdb's version includes in-frame clones alone and lacks a portion of them. The data hold about 190,000 clones, with around 78% observed a single time. The specimen sequenced was peripheral blood. Every receptor here comes from a woman aged 80 or over with active or convalescent COVID-19. The CDR3 runs from the conserved cysteine through the conserved F or W.

v_gene	j_gene	CDR3aa
TRBV5-4	TRBJ2-3	CASSLKVGTRTDTQYF
TRBV18	TRBJ1-5	CASAQDTPNQPQHF
TRBV5-5	TRBJ2-3	CASSLYSESTDTQYF
TRBV5-1	TRBJ2-7	CASSWTISGGLSYEQYF
TRBV18	TRBJ2-7	CASSPRGTGYSYEQYF
TRBV28	TRBJ2-7	CASSSLGQGAYEQYF
TRBV9	TRBJ2-1	CASSVGSTRRLPRNEQFF
TRBV19	TRBJ2-5	CASSAIDRKRETQYF
TRBV5-4	TRBJ1-1	CASSLAVMNTEAFF
TRBV11-3	TRBJ2-1	CASSLDPASSEQFF
TRBV3-1/TRBV3-2	TRBJ2-7	CASSIRTGGTYEQYF
TRBV4-3	TRBJ1-2	CASSQDITGTAHPAYGYTF
TRBV4-2	TRBJ1-2	CASSQVPLQGGYTF
TRBV28	TRBJ1-2	CASSSGRQGGGYTF
TRBV4-1	TRBJ2-2	CASSQRAGDLTGELFF
TRBV5-1	TRBJ2-3	CASSKTGGLTDTQYF
TRBV4-3	TRBJ1-2	CASSHPGEVYTF
TRBV2	TRBJ2-7	CASCDTGTSTYEQYF
TRBV28	TRBJ1-1	CASSPSLNRGRTRRDTEAFF
TRBV19	TRBJ1-5	CASSIPTQPQHF
TRBV6-5	TRBJ1-2	CASGQVDNYGYTF
TRBV18	TRBJ2-3	CASSPLQGNSDTQYF
TRBV21-1	TRBJ2-5	CASSKGPTVQETQYF
TRBV10-3	TRBJ1-4	CATSNLQTNEKLFF
TRBV28	TRBJ2-7	CASSPSGTGVYEQYF
TRBV28	TRBJ1-3	CASSLSSGNTIYF
TRBV5-1	TRBJ2-2	CASSSLAGGQTGELFF
TRBV4-2	TRBJ1-3	CASSQVTPRGGGNTIYF
TRBV28	TRBJ1-5	CASSSPGVEQPQHF
TRBV4-3	TRBJ1-6	CASSQDEGAGSPLHF
TRBV6-1	TRBJ1-5	CASSDGRPQHF
TRBV7-9	TRBJ1-1	CASSSGQANTEAFF
TRBV15	TRBJ2-7	CATSRGLAGAGEQYF
TRBV27	TRBJ1-5	CASSQQGAWGNQPQHF
TRBV2	TRBJ2-1	CASIQQGASYNEQFF
TRBV19	TRBJ2-2	CASSSILGTGGSTGELFF
TRBV11-2	TRBJ2-2	CASSGRQGARELFF
TRBV6-1	TRBJ1-2	CASSEPDRYGYTF
TRBV18	TRBJ1-5	CASSPMGQGTGGNQPQHF
TRBV7-3	TRBJ2-7	CASSSGQDPLEQYF
TRBV12-3/TRBV12-4	TRBJ1-1	CASSRTGTEAFF
TRBV7-2	TRBJ1-6	CASSLSPGFDSPLHF
TRBV27	TRBJ2-2	CASSLSGRGVAGELFF
TRBV5-1	TRBJ1-5	CASSYGVVGSNQPQHF
TRBV7-2	TRBJ1-1	CASSPPDSYTEAFF
TRBV14	TRBJ2-1	CASSDQLAGGSAGQFF
TRBV9	TRBJ1-1	CASSETGLNTEAFF